The 16 T cell receptor beta chains in this list originate from one sample, sequenced in a study of early T cells in non-severe SARS-CoV-2 infection. TCRdb reanalysed the 5' RACE reads using MiXCR and keeps one entry per CDR3 protein. Among 74,000 or so distinct CDR3 sequences listed, roughly 13% were seen once. Specimen: whole blood. The receptors here all came from an adult who was a healthcare worker with PCR-confirmed SARS-CoV-2 infection or an uninfected control (not recorded which).

This clonotype was detected a few times. The chain joins TRBV27 to TRBJ1-4; TRBD1 agrees at 7 bases. The CDR3 spans 14 residues. Trimming took 5 bases from V and 10 from J; bases not matched to a gene: 10. Germline CDR1 MNHEY, CDR2 SMNVEV (reference sequence). CDR3 loop: CASSRQGVERKLFF. CDR3 coding DNA: TGTGCCAGCAGTAGACAGGGAGTTGAAAGAAAACTGTTTTTT.

The chain links TRBV7-8 to TRBJ1-2; D is possibly TRBD1 (6 bases). Germline V lookup: CDR1 SGHVS, CDR2 FQNEAQ. The germline V and J ends were trimmed by 4 bases and 4 bases, with 13 bases remaining between them. The CDR3 spans 14 residues. The chain's CDR3 is CASSSKDRVYGYTF. The CDR3 DNA sequence: TGTGCCAGCAGCTCAAAGGACAGAGTCTATGGCTACACCTTC.

The chain joins TRBV10-3 to TRBJ2-7; TRBD2 might be the D (5 bases). Germline V gene data show CDR1 as ENHRY and CDR2 as SYGVKD. The CDR3 consists of 13 residues. V was trimmed by 4 bases and J by 2 bases, leaving 9 bases between them. In DNA, the CDR3 is TGTGCCATCAGTGCGGACTTGGCCTACGAGCAGTACTTC. This encodes CAISADLAYEQYF.

This chain joins TRBV13 and TRBJ1-6, with D possibly matching TRBD1 (6 bases). V lost 5 bases and J 6 bases, leaving 14 bases between the germline ends. The length of the CDR3 is 15 residues. CDR1 is PRHDT, CDR2 FYEKMQ, per germline (reference sequence). The CDR3 DNA is TGTGCCAGCAGCCAGGGGACGGACTTTAATTCACCCCTCCACTTT. Translated: CASSQGTDFNSPLHF. The full variable domain, its missing parts supplied by reference TRBV13 and TRBJ1-6, is AAGVIQSPRHLIKEKRETATLKCYPIPRHDTVYWYQQGPGQDPQFLISFYEKMQSDKGSIPDRFSAQQFSDYHSELNMSSLELGDSALYFCASSQGTDFNSPLHFGNGTRLTVT.

This clonotype was found many times. V and J are TRBV19 and TRBJ1-6, with 7 bases that match TRBD1. The CDR3 totals 14 residues. Germline CDR1 is LNHDA and CDR2 is SQIVND (reference sequence). V lost 5 bases to trimming and J lost 10 bases; unmatched junction nucleotides: 8. The CDR3 loop reads CASSPGTVASPLHF. CDR3 nucleotide sequence: TGTGCCAGTAGTCCCGGGACAGTCGCATCACCCCTCCACTTT.

This clonotype was seen a handful of times. The chain combines TRBV5-1 with TRBJ1-1; D unclear. The CDR3 contains 15 residues. Germline lookup yields CDR1 SGHRS and CDR2 YFSETQ. Trimming shortened V by 4 bases and J by 1 base, and 14 bases separated the two germline ends. CDR3 in amino acids: CASSQRLAENTEAFF. CDR3 DNA sequence: TGCGCCAGCAGCCAGAGGTTGGCAGAGAACACTGAAGCTTTCTTT.

This clonotype was counted many times. V and J are TRBV5-6 and TRBJ1-2; 7 nucleotides line up with TRBD1. Germline trimming cut 0 bases from V and 5 bases from J; bases unmatched to any gene: 10. The germline CDR1 and CDR2 sequences are SGHDT and YYEEEE. The CDR3 spans 16 residues. The CDR3 protein is CASSLVGTDSQYGYTF. The CDR3 DNA reads as TGTGCCAGCAGCTTGGTGGGGACAGACTCCCAATATGGCTACACCTTC.

Ten or more counts support this clonotype. This chain links TRBV18 with TRBJ2-2; D is unclear. Trimming cost V 6 bases and J 2 bases, with 7 bases left between them. The CDR3 covers 13 residues. The germline V gene encodes CDR1 KGHSH and CDR2 LQKENI. Here the CDR3 DNA reads TGTGCCAGCTCTACTTTAAACACCGGGGAGCTGTTTTTT. Its translation: CASSTLNTGELFF.

V and J are TRBV20-1 and TRBJ1-1, with 8 bases aligning to TRBD1. CDR3 length equals 11 residues. J was trimmed by 6 bases and V by 6 bases; bases with no gene match: 3. CDR1 is DFQATT and CDR2 is SNEGSKA in the germline V gene (reference sequence). The CDR3, as DNA: TGCAGTGCCGGACAGGGATCTGAAGCTTTCTTT. Translation gives CSAGQGSEAFF.

This clonotype was recorded many times. The rearrangement links TRBV6-5 to TRBJ1-3, with D unclear. CDR1 and CDR2 (germline): MNHEY, SVGAGI. Trimming pared 0 bases from V and 2 bases from J, leaving 8 bases between. There are 15 residues in the CDR3. The CDR3 spells CASSYSGETGNTIYF. CDR3 sequence (DNA): TGTGCCAGCAGTTACTCTGGGGAGACTGGAAACACCATATATTTT.

There are many counts of this clonotype. This chain joins TRBV5-5 and TRBJ1-3; D remains ambiguous. The CDR3 covers 17 residues. With 5 bases removed from V and 0 bases from J, the gap between germline ends came to 18 bases. Germline CDR1 is SGHKS and CDR2 is YYEKEE (reference sequence). CDR3 region: CASRATSAPLSGNTIYF. The CDR3 coding sequence is TGTGCCAGCAGGGCCACAAGTGCCCCACTCTCTGGAAACACCATATATTTT.

This chain links TRBV27 with TRBJ1-4; the D is unclear. CDR3 length equals 14 residues. V was trimmed by 6 bases and J by 8 bases, leaving 16 bases between them. Germline V gene lookup returns CDR1 MNHEY and CDR2 SMNVEV (reference sequence). DNA for the CDR3: TGTGCCAGCAGAGGTCTGAACCGTGGCGAAAAACTGTTTTTT. Translated, it gives CASRGLNRGEKLFF.

Remarks on this clonotype: A single base separates this from a much larger clone, so it may be a read error. The CDR3 is CASSLPTDYGYAF. DNA of the CDR3: TGTGCCAGCAGCCTACCGACGGACTATGGCTACGCCTTC. This chain links TRBV6-2 or TRBV6-3 with TRBJ1-2; the D is unclear. This CDR3 has 13 residues. Germline loops: CDR1 MNHEY, CDR2 SVGEGT.

The sample holds many counts of this clonotype. Here the CDR3 DNA reads TGTGCCAGCAGAGGCGGGGACAGGGGGCTTTACGAGCAGTACTTC. This sequence encodes CASRGGDRGLYEQYF. This sequence joins TRBV5-6 and TRBJ2-7; TRBD1 agrees at 12 bases. J was trimmed by 4 bases and V by 5 bases; bases with no gene match: 7. This CDR3 contains 15 residues. CDR1 and CDR2 from the germline V gene are SGHDT and YYEEEE.

This clonotype has a count of ten or more. The chain uses TRBV28 and TRBJ2-7; D call uncertain. The CDR3 length is 13 residues. The V end lost 6 bases, the J end lost 5 bases, and 14 bases lay between the germline ends. Germline CDR1 MDHEN, CDR2 SYDVKM. Here the CDR3 reads CASRPQVPHEQYF. DNA for the CDR3: TGTGCCAGCAGGCCCCAGGTGCCCCACGAGCAGTACTTC. The full variable domain, in which reference TRBV28 and TRBJ2-7 provide the parts outside the CDR3, is DVKVTQSSRYLVKRTGEKVFLECVQDMDHENMFWYRQDPGLGLRLIYFSYDVKMKEKGDIPEGYSVSREKKERFSLILESASTNQTSMYLCASRPQVPHEQYFGPGTRLTVT.

The CDR3 bases are TGTGCCAGCAAGAAGATACAGGGAATTATTGGTGAAAAACTGTTTTTT. It codes for CASKKIQGIIGEKLFF. This chain links TRBV28 with TRBJ1-4; TRBD1 is a possible D gene (6 bases). The CDR3 has 16 amino acids. Looked up from germline, CDR1 is MDHEN and CDR2 is SYDVKM. Trimming removed 7 bases at V and 7 bases at J, with 22 bases between.